The following is a T cell receptor beta chain sequence with its context. Assay used: immunoSEQ multiplex PCR; TCRdb lists only in-frame clones, some missing. The top ten clones hold 1.9% of a sample with about 400,000 clones, around 91% of them seen once. The data derive from a study of Ad26.COV2.S vaccination and SARS-CoV-2 variants. Study-level background: Intramuscular Ad26.COV2.S doses were given once or twice, 56 days apart.

Germline CDR1 is LGHDT and CDR2 is YNNKEL (reference sequence). V was pared by 3 bases and J by 5 bases, with 8 bases between. The CDR3 runs 13 residues. Treatment reported: some 20 received Ad26.COV2.S at low or high dose, single or two shots; five or six received placebo; per-sample allocation not given. At day 63 after the first vaccine or placebo injection, samples were drawn. The genes are TRBV3-1 (or the pseudogene TRBV3-2) and TRBJ2-1; D perhaps matches TRBD2 (6 bases). This receptor was taken from a person aged 18-65 years who received the Ad26.COV2.S COVID-19 vaccine or a placebo. This material consisted of peripheral blood, taken in a trial of Ad26.COV2.S vaccine versus placebo. CDR3 nucleotide sequence: TGTGCCAGCAGCCAGGGGAGGCACAATGAGCAGTTCTTC. Translation: CASSQGRHNEQFF.